These 9 T cell receptor beta chains originate from one sample sequenced in a study of blood T cell repertoires in COVID-19. Data came from immunoSEQ multiplex PCR; TCRdb stores just in-frame clones and leaves some out. This sample has fewer than 250,000 clones; approximately 83% occur once, and the top ten carry about 3.9%. The sample comprised PBMCs or T cells enriched from blood (not recorded which). The source is a middle-aged woman who had been exposed to COVID-19.

The rearrangement uses TRBV5-4 and TRBJ2-1, with TRBD1 identical over 9 bases. Germline V gene sequence: CDR1 SGHNT, CDR2 YYREEE (reference sequence). This CDR3 spans 15 amino acids. V lost 2 bases, J lost 8 bases, and 8 bases stayed unmatched. This chain's CDR3 is CASSFPTGGTDEQFF. The DNA of the CDR3 is TGTGCCAGCAGCTTCCCGACAGGGGGTACGGATGAGCAGTTCTTC.

This rearrangement joins TRBV5-1 to TRBJ2-6; possibly TRBD1 for D (6 bases). Trimming removed 5 bases from V and 4 bases from J, with 13 bases in between. The CDR3 runs 15 residues. Germline values: CDR1 SGHRS, CDR2 YFSETQ. The CDR3 DNA sequence: TGCGCCAGCAGTTACAGGGAATCCGGGGCCAACGTCCTGACTTTC. Encoded protein: CASSYRESGANVLTF.

This chain links TRBV9 with TRBJ1-1; the D gene is possibly TRBD1 (5 bases). V dropped 3 bases and J dropped 12 bases, with 18 bases sitting between them. This CDR3 has 13 residues. Germline V gene data show CDR1 as SGDLS and CDR2 as YYNGEE. The CDR3 DNA follows: TGTGCCAGCAGCGCCTCCCCCGGCAGGGCTTCTTTCTTT. Its translation: CASSASPGRASFF.

The chain uses TRBV2 and TRBJ1-5; TRBD1 might be the D (5 bases). V was pared by 7 bases and J by 3 bases, with 16 bases between. CDR1 SNHLY and CDR2 FYNNEI come from the germline V gene. The CDR3 covers 15 residues. The DNA for the CDR3 is TGTGCCAGCACCCAAATGGGGGGAAACAATCAGCCCCAGCATTTT. It is translated as CASTQMGGNNQPQHF. The full variable domain, its missing parts supplied by reference TRBV2 and TRBJ1-5, is EPEVTQTPSHQVTQMGQEVILRCVPISNHLYFYWYRQILGQKVEFLVSFYNNEISEKSEIFDDQFSVERPDGSNFTLKIRSTKLEDSAMYFCASTQMGGNNQPQHFGDGTRLSIL.

The chain is built from TRBV5-1 and TRBJ1-6, with a possible D match to TRBD1 (6 bases). Trimming shortened V by 0 bases and J by 9 bases, and 10 bases separated the two germline ends. Germline V lookup: CDR1 SGHRS, CDR2 YFSETQ. The CDR3 has 14 amino acids. Here the CDR3 DNA reads TGCGCCAGCAGCTTGGAGACAGGTAGTTCACCCCTCCACTTT. Its translation: CASSLETGSSPLHF.

This clone was recorded only once. The chain joins TRBV6-5 to TRBJ2-7; the D gene is possibly TRBD1 (6 bases). Germline CDR1 MNHEY, CDR2 SVGAGI. Trimming cost V 7 bases and J 2 bases, with 15 bases left between them. The CDR3 is made up of 14 amino acids. CDR3 in amino acids: CASKLHDRTYEQYF. For the CDR3, the DNA is TGTGCCAGCAAACTTCACGACAGGACCTACGAGCAGTACTTC.

The V call is TRBV7-6, the J call TRBJ2-2, with TRBD2 matching over 7 bases. This CDR3 has 16 amino acids. The trim removed 4 bases at V and 4 bases at J, leaving 9 bases unmatched. Germline CDR1 is SGHVS and CDR2 is FNYEAQ. The CDR3 bases are TGTGCCAGCAGCTCGGCCCAGCGGGACGTCACCGGGGAGCTGTTTTTT. Protein product: CASSSAQRDVTGELFF.

V is TRBV12-3 or TRBV12-4 and J is TRBJ1-1; D may be TRBD1 (5 bases). V was trimmed by 8 bases and J by 3 bases, leaving 13 bases between them. The CDR3 has 13 residues. This CDR3 is CASLRGLDTEAFF. The CDR3 DNA reads as TGTGCCAGCCTAAGGGGTTTAGACACTGAAGCTTTCTTT.

The gene calls are TRBV13 and TRBJ1-1, with TRBD1 matching over 7 bases. The germline gives CDR1 PRHDT, CDR2 FYEKMQ (reference sequence). This CDR3 has 15 residues. After removal of 10 bases from V and 0 bases from J, the junction contained 11 bases not matched to a gene. For the CDR3, the DNA is TGTGCCACCAGATGGAAGGGGGCACTGAACACTGAAGCTTTCTTT. Translation gives CATRWKGALNTEAFF.